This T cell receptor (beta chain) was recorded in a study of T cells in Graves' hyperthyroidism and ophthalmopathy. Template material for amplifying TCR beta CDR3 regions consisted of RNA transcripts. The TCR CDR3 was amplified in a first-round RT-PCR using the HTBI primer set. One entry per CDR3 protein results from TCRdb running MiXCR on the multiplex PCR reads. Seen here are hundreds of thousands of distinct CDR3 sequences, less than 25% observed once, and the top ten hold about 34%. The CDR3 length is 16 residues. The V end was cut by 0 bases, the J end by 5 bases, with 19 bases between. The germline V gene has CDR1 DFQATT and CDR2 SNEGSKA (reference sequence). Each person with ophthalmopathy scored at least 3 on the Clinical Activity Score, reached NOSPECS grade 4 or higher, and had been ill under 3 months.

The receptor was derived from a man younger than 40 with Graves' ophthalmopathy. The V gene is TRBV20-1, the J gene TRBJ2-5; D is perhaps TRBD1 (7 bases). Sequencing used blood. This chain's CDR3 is CSARERDSPTWETQYF. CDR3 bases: TGCAGTGCTAGAGAGCGGGACAGCCCAACATGGGAGACCCAGTACTTC.